This is a list of T cell receptor beta chains from one sample in a study of human thymus T cells. Produced via immunoSEQ multiplex PCR; TCRdb's table is partial and in-frame only. In the table there are more than 50,000 clones, 90% to 95% of which are singletons. Source material: blood. These receptors all come from a boy in the first two years of life with a congenital heart defect but otherwise immunologically healthy. Both conserved end residues are part of each CDR3. The order of the fields is clone size, J gene, D gene, V gene, CDR3 length, CDR3 DNA, CDR3 protein. A D gene is named only where the DNA matches it firmly. The size of a clone is reported for some rows only, either as once, few or many, or as a class for expanded clones.

- TRBJ1-2 TRBD1 TRBV7-2 16 TGTGCCAGCAGCCCGCAGGGGGGGATTTCTAACTATGGCTACACCTTC CASSPQGGISNYGYTF
- TRBJ2-7 TRBD2 TRBV10-1 15 TGCGCCAGCAGTGAGTCTAGCGGGAGTTTCTACGAGCAGTACTTC CASSESSGSFYEQYF
few TRBJ1-1 - TRBV29-1 13 TGCAGCGTTGGGCCCGGCAGGGTGGGTGAAGCTTTCTTT CSVGPGRVGEAFF
once TRBJ2-6 TRBD1 TRBV19 19 TGTGCCAGTAGTACCTACAGGGGCCTCACCTATTCTGGGGCCAACGTCCTGACTTTC CASSTYRGLTYSGANVLTF
- TRBJ1-2 - TRBV5-6 16 TGTGCCAGCAGCTTGCAGTCTTCCGGGGTCGGGTATGGCTACACCTTC CASSLQSSGVGYGYTF
- TRBJ2-1 TRBD2 TRBV7-9 15 TGTGCCAGCAGCCGACTAGCGGGTGGCTACAATGAGCAGTTCTTC CASSRLAGGYNEQFF
- TRBJ1-2 - TRBV6-5 15 TGTGCCAGCAGTTCCGGGGGGGTAGCTAACTATGGCTACACCTTC CASSSGGVANYGYTF
- TRBJ1-2 - TRBV19 14 TGTGCCAGTAGTATTCTGGGGACATCGGGCGGCTACACCTTC CASSILGTSGGYTF
- TRBJ2-2 - TRBV27 14 TGTGCCAGCAGTTTAAACAGGGAGACCGGGGAGCTGTTTTTT CASSLNRETGELFF
- TRBJ2-1 - TRBV5-4 19 TGTGCCAGCAGCACGGGGGACAGCAAAGGGTTCGTAACCTACAATGAGCAGTTCTTC CASSTGDSKGFVTYNEQFF
- TRBJ2-7 - TRBV11-2 16 TGTGCCAGCAGCCCCCCCCTAGGGCAGGGGACCTACGAGCAGTACTTC CASSPPLGQGTYEQYF
- TRBJ1-4 TRBD1 TRBV6-5 16 TGTGCCAGCAGTTACTCGACAGGGGGGCCCCTGGCGGAACTGTTTTTT CASSYSTGGPLAELFF
- TRBJ1-5 - TRBV28 15 TGTGCCAGCAGTTTGGCAGGGGAGGGCAATCAGCCCCAGCATTTT CASSLAGEGNQPQHF
- TRBJ2-7 TRBD2 TRBV15 14 TGTGCCACCAGCGATAGCGGGAAGTCCTACGAGCAGTACTTC CATSDSGKSYEQYF
- TRBJ1-3 TRBD1 TRBV23-1 16 TGCGCCAGCAGTCAAATTAGGTGGGACAGTGAAAACACCATATATTTT CASSQIRWDSENTIYF
- TRBJ2-3 TRBD2 TRBV29-1 15 TGCAGCGTTGAAGGGACTAGCGGGAGCACAGATACGCAGTATTTT CSVEGTSGSTDTQYF
- TRBJ2-7 TRBD1 TRBV28 16 TGTGCCAGCAGTTTGGCCCGGGACAGGGCAACCTACGAGCAGTACTTC CASSLARDRATYEQYF
- TRBJ2-5 - TRBV5-1 15 TGCGCCAGCAGCAAACTGACGCCAGGGCAAGAGACCCAGTACTTC CASSKLTPGQETQYF
once TRBJ2-5 - TRBV5-1 12 TGCGCCAGCAGCTTGGCCAGGGAGACCCAGTACTTC CASSLARETQYF
once TRBJ1-2 TRBD1 TRBV7-9 13 TGTGCCAGCAGCTTGACAGGGGGCTATGGCTACACCTTC CASSLTGGYGYTF
- TRBJ1-2 - TRBV27 13 TGTGCCAGCAGCCTCAGAACTAACTATGGCTACACCTTC CASSLRTNYGYTF
- TRBJ2-7 TRBD2 TRBV7-2 16 TGTGCCAGCAGCTTAGGCGGGACTATTGAGAGCTACGAGCAGTACTTC CASSLGGTIESYEQYF
- TRBJ2-5 TRBD2 TRBV9 17 TGTGCCAGCAGCGTTTTTAGCGGGGGGACCCTTCAAGAGACCCAGTACTTC CASSVFSGGTLQETQYF
- TRBJ2-7 - TRBV5-5 14 TGTGCCAGCAGCTTGGGCCCACAGGGCTACGAGCAGTACTTC CASSLGPQGYEQYF
- TRBJ2-1 TRBD2 TRBV13 17 TGTGCCAGCAGCGACCCGGGACTAGCGGGGGGGCTGGGTGAGCAGTTCTTC CASSDPGLAGGLGEQFF
once TRBJ2-7 TRBD1 TRBV6-1 15 TGTGCCAGCAGTGAAGTCTACAGGGGGCATTACGAGCAGTACTTC CASSEVYRGHYEQYF
- TRBJ2-5 TRBD1 TRBV9 17 TGTGCCAGCAGCGTAGTCAGGGACAGGGGGAGTCTAGAGACCCAGTACTTC CASSVVRDRGSLETQYF
- TRBJ1-3 - TRBV5-1 15 TGCGCCAGCAGATCCGACAGCCTCTCTGGAAACACCATATATTTT CASRSDSLSGNTIYF
once TRBJ2-1 - TRBV4-1 16 TGCGCCAGCAGCCAAGAGGAGGGGGGCCACTACAATGAGCAGTTCTTC CASSQEEGGHYNEQFF
- TRBJ2-1 - TRBV5-1 12 TGCGCCAGCAGCTTGGGTCTAGATGAGCAGTTCTTC CASSLGLDEQFF
few TRBJ1-1 - TRBV10-3 13 TGTGCCATCAGTGAGTCCAGGGCCTCTGAAGCTTTCTTT CAISESRASEAFF
- TRBJ2-1 - TRBV14 14 TGTGCCAGCAGCCAAGGGGGTCCAATGATAGGGCAGTTCTTC CASSQGGPMIGQFF
- TRBJ2-7 - TRBV4-2 16 TGTGCCAGCAGCCAAGTAGGGGGGGCTGGGGCGTACGAGCAGTACTTC CASSQVGGAGAYEQYF
- TRBJ1-3 - TRBV25-1 13 TGTGCCAGCAGTCTCGGACAGATAAACACCATATATTTT CASSLGQINTIYF
- TRBJ2-1 - TRBV7-9 16 TGTGCCAGCAGCCGATTAGGGCCCCTAGTATTTGGTGAGCAGTTCTTC CASSRLGPLVFGEQFF
- TRBJ2-7 - TRBV7-3 13 TGTGCCAGCAGCTTAGTCCCAGTGAGCGAGCAGTACTTC CASSLVPVSEQYF
- TRBJ2-3 - TRBV7-6 12 TGTGCCAGCAGCTTAGAAGCAGATACGCAGTATTTT CASSLEADTQYF
- TRBJ2-7 - TRBV10-1 12 TGCGCCAGCAGTGACAGCTCCTACGAGCAGTACTTC CASSDSSYEQYF
- TRBJ1-1 - TRBV6-1 13 TGTGCCAGCAGTGATCAGGGGAACACTGAAGCTTTCTTT CASSDQGNTEAFF
once TRBJ2-3 TRBD1 TRBV19 15 TGTGCCAGTAGTCCTCGACAGGGCAGCACAGATACGCAGTATTTT CASSPRQGSTDTQYF
- TRBJ1-1 - TRBV6-6 12 TGTGCCAGCAGTTCGGGGATCACTGAAGCTTTCTTT CASSSGITEAFF
- TRBJ2-5 - TRBV7-9 15 TGTGCCAGCAGCTTACTTCCGTCAGGGGCCCTGGAGCAGTACTTC CASSLLPSGALEQYF
- TRBJ2-2 - TRBV5-1 17 TGCGCCAGCAGCTTGGCCGGAGGGCCCGGGGATACCGGGGAGCTGTTTTTT CASSLAGGPGDTGELFF
few TRBJ1-4 TRBD1 TRBV27 12 TGTGCCAGCAGTGGACAGGGAGAAAAACTGTTTTTT CASSGQGEKLFF
- TRBJ2-3 TRBD1 TRBV5-1 15 TGCGCCAGCAGCTTGGGCAGGGGGAGCGCAGATACGCAGTATTTT CASSLGRGSADTQYF
- TRBJ1-1 - TRBV27 15 TGTGCCAGCAGTTCCTACAGGGTCATGAACACTGAAGCTTTCTTT CASSSYRVMNTEAFF
- TRBJ2-7 - TRBV7-2 14 TGTGCCAGCAGCTTAGCGACTAGCTCCTACGAGCAGTACTTC CASSLATSSYEQYF
- TRBJ2-3 TRBD2 TRBV7-2 17 TGTGCCAGCAGCAAAGGACTTAGCGGGAGAAAGACAGATACGCAGTATTTT CASSKGLSGRKTDTQYF
- TRBJ2-5 - TRBV7-9 13 TGTGCCAGCAGCCGAACCGGGCAAGAGACCCAGTACTTC CASSRTGQETQYF
once TRBJ2-7 - TRBV7-9 15 TGTGCCAGCAGCTTAAGGGAAGGAAGGTCCTACGAGCAGTACTTC CASSLREGRSYEQYF
- TRBJ1-2 - TRBV6-1 13 TGTGCCAGCCTCGGGGCGCGGGCCTATGGCTACACCTTC CASLGARAYGYTF
- TRBJ2-3 - TRBV4-2 15 TGTGCCAGCAGCCAAGCCACCCTAGTCACAGATACGCAGTATTTT CASSQATLVTDTQYF
- TRBJ2-5 - TRBV7-2 12 TGTGCCAGCAGCTTACAACAAGAGACCCAGTACTTC CASSLQQETQYF
- TRBJ2-2 - TRBV7-2 13 TGTGCCAGCAGCTTAGCGTTCACCGGGGAGCTGTTTTTT CASSLAFTGELFF
- TRBJ2-7 TRBD2 TRBV5-1 15 TGCGCCAGCAGCTTGGTACTAGCGGGAGGGTACGAGCAGTACTTC CASSLVLAGGYEQYF
- TRBJ2-3 - TRBV27 15 TGTGCCAGCAGTCATATGGTCACTAGCACAGATACGCAGTATTTT CASSHMVTSTDTQYF